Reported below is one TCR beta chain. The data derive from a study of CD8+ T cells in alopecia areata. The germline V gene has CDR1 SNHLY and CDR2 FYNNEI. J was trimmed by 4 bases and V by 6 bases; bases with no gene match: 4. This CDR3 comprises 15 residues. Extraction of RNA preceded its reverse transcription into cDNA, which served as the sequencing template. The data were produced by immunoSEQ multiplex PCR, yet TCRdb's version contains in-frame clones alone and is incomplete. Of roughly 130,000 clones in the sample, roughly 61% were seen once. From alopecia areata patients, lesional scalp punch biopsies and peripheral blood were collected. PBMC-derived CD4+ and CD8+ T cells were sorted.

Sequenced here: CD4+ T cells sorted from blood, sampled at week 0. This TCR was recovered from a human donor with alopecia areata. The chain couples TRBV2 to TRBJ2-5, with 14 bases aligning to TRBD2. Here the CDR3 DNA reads TGTGCCAGCAGCGGACTAGCGGGAGGAATAGAGACCCAGTACTTC. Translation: CASSGLAGGIETQYF.